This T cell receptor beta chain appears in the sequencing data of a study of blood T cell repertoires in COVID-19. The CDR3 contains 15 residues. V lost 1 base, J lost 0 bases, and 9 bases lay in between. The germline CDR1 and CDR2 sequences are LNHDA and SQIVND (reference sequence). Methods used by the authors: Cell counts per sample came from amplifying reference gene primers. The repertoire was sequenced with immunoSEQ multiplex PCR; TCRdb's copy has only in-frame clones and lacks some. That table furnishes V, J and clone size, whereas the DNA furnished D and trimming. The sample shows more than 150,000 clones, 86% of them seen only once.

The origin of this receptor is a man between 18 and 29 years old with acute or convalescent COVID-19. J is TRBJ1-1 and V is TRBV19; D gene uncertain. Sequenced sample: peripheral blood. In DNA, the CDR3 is TGTGCCAGTAGTATAGGCAACTTAATGAACACTGAAGCTTTCTTT. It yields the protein CASSIGNLMNTEAFF.